This T cell receptor (beta chain) was captured in a study of blood T cell repertoires in COVID-19. Study information: COVID-19 samples, acute and convalescent, were from the United States, Italy and Spain. T cells, B-cell-depleted T cells, or PBMCs supplied cDNA or gDNA.

As originally analysed: Amplification of reference gene primers was used by the study to estimate nucleated cell counts. The assay was immunoSEQ multiplex PCR, and TCRdb's table has in-frame clones only and misses some. The V and J calls and clone size come from that table; D and trimming were worked out from the DNA. The sample lists about 69,000 clones, 79% occurring once. The length of the CDR3 is 15 residues. The germline V gene has CDR1 SGHRS and CDR2 YFSETQ. Trimming shortened V by 0 bases and J by 6 bases, and 16 bases separated the two germline ends. This TCR was recovered from a human donor in a cohort sampled during active COVID-19. V usage is TRBV5-1 and J usage is TRBJ2-7, with D possibly being TRBD1 (6 bases). Specimen: peripheral blood. The CDR3 nucleotides read TGCGCCAGCAGCTTGGATGGAAGCAGGGGTAGCGAGCAGTACTTC. Encoded protein: CASSLDGSRGSEQYF.